The source of this T cell receptor beta chain is a study of T cells in Graves' hyperthyroidism and ophthalmopathy. This clonotype was seen a handful of times. Germline CDR1 SEHNR, CDR2 FQNEAQ (reference sequence). Germline trimming cut 5 bases from V and 0 bases from J; bases unmatched to any gene: 8. This CDR3 has 17 amino acids. RNA transcripts yielded amplified TCR beta CDR3 regions. The HTBI set primed first-round TCR CDR3 RT-PCR. TCRdb called the multiplex PCR reads again in MiXCR, with one record for every CDR3 protein. The table records under 350,000 distinct CDR3 sequences, 17% of them present only once.

This TCR was sampled from a woman in her sixties or seventies with Graves' ophthalmopathy. V is TRBV7-9 and J is TRBJ2-1, with 9 bases that match TRBD2. The sequenced sample was blood. CDR3 loop: CASSPTSGGLSYNEQFF. The CDR3 bases are TGTGCCAGCAGCCCGACGAGCGGGGGGCTCTCCTACAATGAGCAGTTCTTC.